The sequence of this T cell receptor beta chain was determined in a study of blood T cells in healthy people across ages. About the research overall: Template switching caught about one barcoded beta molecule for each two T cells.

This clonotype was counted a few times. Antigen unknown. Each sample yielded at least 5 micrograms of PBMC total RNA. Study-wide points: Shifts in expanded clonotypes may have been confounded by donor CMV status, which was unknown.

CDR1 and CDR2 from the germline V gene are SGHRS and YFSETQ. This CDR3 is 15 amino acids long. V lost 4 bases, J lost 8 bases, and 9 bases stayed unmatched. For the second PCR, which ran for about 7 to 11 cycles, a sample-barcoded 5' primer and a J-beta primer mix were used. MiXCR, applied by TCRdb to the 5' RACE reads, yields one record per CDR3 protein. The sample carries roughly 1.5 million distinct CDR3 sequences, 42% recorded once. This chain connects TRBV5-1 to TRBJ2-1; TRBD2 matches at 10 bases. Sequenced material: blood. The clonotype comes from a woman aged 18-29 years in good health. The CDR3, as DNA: TGCGCCAGCAGCGACTCTAGCGGGAGCATCTATGAGCAGTTCTTC. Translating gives CASSDSSGSIYEQFF.